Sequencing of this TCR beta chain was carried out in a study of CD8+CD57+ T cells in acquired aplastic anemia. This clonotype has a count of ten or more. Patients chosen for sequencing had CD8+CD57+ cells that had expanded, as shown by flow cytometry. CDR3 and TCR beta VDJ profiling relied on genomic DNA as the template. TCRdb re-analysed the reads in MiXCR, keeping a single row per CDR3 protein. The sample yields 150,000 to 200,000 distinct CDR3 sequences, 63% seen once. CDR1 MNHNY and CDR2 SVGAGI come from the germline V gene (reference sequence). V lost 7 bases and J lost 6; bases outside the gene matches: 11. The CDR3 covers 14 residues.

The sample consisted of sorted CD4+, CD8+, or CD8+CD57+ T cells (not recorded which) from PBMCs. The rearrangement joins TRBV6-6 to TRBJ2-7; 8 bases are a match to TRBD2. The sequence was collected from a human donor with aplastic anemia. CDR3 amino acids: CASISGRGGTEQYF. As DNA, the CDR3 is TGTGCCAGCATCTCCGGTCGGGGGGGGACCGAGCAGTACTTC.